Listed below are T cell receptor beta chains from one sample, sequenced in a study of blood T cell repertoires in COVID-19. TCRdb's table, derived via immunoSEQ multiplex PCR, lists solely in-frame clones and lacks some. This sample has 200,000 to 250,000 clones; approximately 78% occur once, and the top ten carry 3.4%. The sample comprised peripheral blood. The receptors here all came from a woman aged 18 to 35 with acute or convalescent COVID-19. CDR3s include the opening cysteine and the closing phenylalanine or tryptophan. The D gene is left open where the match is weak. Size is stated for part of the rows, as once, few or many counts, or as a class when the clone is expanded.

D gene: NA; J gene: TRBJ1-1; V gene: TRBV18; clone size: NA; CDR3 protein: CASSPRPEAEAFF; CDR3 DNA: TGTGCCAGCTCACCGCGGCCCGAAGCTGAAGCTTTCTTT
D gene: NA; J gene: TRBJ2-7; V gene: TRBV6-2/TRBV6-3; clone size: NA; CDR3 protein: CASSYSFIGGIPEQYF; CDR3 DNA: TGTGCCAGCAGTTACTCGTTTATTGGGGGGATCCCCGAGCAGTACTTC
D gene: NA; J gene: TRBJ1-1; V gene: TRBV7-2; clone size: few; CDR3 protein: CASRAGQNTEAFF; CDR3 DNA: TGTGCCAGCAGGGCGGGCCAGAACACTGAAGCTTTCTTT
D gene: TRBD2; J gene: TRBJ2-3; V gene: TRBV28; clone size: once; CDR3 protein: CASSSLAGGRARDTQYF; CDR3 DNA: TGTGCCAGCAGTTCTCTAGCGGGAGGCCGGGCCCGGGATACGCAGTATTTT
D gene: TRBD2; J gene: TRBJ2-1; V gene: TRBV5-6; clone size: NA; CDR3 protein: CASSLELAEADNEQFF; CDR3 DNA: TGTGCCAGCAGCTTGGAACTAGCGGAGGCGGACAATGAGCAGTTCTTC
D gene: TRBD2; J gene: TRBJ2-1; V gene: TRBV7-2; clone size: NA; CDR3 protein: CASSFRLAGPNKTYNEQFF; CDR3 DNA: TGTGCCAGCAGCTTTAGACTAGCGGGTCCGAATAAGACCTACAATGAGCAGTTCTTC
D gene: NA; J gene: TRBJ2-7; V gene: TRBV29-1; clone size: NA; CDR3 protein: CSVEDWSGPSYEQYF; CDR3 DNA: TGCAGCGTTGAAGATTGGTCGGGTCCCTCCTACGAGCAGTACTTC
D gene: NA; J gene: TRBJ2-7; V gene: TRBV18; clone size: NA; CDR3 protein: CASSAHAGRDIGRHRYEQYF; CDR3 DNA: TGTGCCAGCTCCGCTCATGCAGGCAGGGACATTGGACGGCACCGTTACGAGCAGTACTTC
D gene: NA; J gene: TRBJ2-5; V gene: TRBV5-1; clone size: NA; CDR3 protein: CASRTGWGETQYF; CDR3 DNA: TGCGCCAGCAGAACAGGTTGGGGAGAGACCCAGTACTTC
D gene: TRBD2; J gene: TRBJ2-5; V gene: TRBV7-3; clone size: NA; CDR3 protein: CASSLGRGQETQYF; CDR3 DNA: TGTGCCAGCAGCTTGGGGCGGGGGCAAGAGACCCAGTACTTC
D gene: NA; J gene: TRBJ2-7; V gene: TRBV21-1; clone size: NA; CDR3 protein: CASREGLAGDPSFLYEQYF; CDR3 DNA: TGTGCCAGCAGGGAGGGACTAGCGGGAGACCCCTCCTTCCTCTACGAGCAGTACTTC
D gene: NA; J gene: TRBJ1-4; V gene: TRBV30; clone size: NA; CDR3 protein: CAWSRLREKLFF; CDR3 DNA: TGTGCCTGGAGCCGACTGCGGGAAAAACTGTTTTTT
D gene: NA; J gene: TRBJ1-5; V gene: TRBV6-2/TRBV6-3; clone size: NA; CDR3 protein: CASSSHYSNQPQHF; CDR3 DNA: TGTGCCAGCAGTTCACATTATAGCAATCAGCCCCAGCATTTT
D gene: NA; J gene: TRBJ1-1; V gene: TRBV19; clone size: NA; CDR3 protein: CASSVREVGEAFF; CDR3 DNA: TGTGCCAGTAGTGTACGGGAGGTCGGTGAAGCTTTCTTT
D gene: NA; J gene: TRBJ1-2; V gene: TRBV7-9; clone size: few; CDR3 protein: CASSPQGMGGYTF; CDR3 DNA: TGTGCCAGCAGCCCCCAGGGGATGGGGGGCTACACCTTC
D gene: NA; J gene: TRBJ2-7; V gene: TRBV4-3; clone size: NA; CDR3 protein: CASSQKGLSHEQYF; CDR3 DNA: TGCGCCAGCAGCCAGAAGGGACTTTCGCACGAGCAGTACTTC
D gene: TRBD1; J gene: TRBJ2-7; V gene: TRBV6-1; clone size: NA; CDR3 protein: CASSEVIGTGFYEQYF; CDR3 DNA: TGTGCCAGCAGTGAAGTTATTGGGACAGGGTTCTACGAGCAGTACTTC
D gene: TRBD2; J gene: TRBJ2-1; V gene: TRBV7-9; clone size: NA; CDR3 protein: CASSLISSGLLEQFF; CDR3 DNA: TGTGCCAGCAGCTTAATTTCTAGCGGACTACTGGAGCAGTTCTTC
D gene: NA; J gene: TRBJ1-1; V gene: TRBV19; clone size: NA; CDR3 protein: CASRRDLNTEAFF; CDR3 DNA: TGTGCCAGTAGGCGGGATCTGAACACTGAAGCTTTCTTT
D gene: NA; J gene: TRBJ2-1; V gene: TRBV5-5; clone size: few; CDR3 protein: CASSRRESHNEQFF; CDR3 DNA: TGTGCCAGCAGTAGACGGGAGTCCCACAATGAGCAGTTCTTC
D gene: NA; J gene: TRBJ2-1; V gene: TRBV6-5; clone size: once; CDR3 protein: CASSYSRAASVEQFF; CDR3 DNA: TGTGCCAGCAGTTACTCGCGAGCGGCTAGCGTTGAGCAGTTCTTC
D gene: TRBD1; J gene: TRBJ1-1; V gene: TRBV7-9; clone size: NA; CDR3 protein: CASSAQGKDTEAFF; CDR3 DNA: TGTGCCAGCAGCGCACAGGGGAAGGACACTGAAGCTTTCTTT
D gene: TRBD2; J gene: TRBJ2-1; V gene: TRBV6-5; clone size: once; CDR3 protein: CASSPRLASYNEQFF; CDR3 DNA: TGTGCCAGCAGTCCCCGACTAGCTTCCTACAATGAGCAGTTCTTC
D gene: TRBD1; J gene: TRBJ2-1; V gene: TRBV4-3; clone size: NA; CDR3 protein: CASSQEGTGDSYNEQFF; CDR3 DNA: TGCGCCAGCAGCCAAGAGGGGACAGGGGACTCGTACAATGAGCAGTTCTTC
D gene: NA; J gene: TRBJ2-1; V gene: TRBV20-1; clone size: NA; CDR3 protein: CSASPSNEQFF; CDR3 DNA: TGCAGTGCTAGTCCTAGCAATGAGCAGTTCTTC
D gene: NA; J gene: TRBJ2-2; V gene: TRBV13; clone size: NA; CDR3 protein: CASSSTSAGNTGELFF; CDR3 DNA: TGTGCCAGCAGCTCTACATCGGCGGGGAACACCGGGGAGCTGTTTTTT
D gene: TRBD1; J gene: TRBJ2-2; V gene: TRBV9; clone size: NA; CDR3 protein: CASSVGAGTENTGELFF; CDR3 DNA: TGTGCCAGCAGCGTAGGAGCCGGGACAGAGAACACCGGGGAGCTGTTTTTT
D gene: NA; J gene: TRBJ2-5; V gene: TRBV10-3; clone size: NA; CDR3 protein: CAISDSSSGETQYF; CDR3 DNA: TGTGCCATCAGTGATTCGTCTTCCGGAGAGACCCAGTACTTC
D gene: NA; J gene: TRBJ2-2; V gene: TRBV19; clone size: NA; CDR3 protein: CASHRGGTGGELFF; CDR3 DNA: TGTGCCAGCCACAGGGGGGGAACGGGCGGGGAGCTGTTTTTT
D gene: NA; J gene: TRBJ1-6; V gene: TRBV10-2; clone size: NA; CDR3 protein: CASSEDKSSYNSPLHF; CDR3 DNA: TGCGCCAGCAGTGAGGACAAGAGCTCCTATAATTCACCCCTCCACTTT
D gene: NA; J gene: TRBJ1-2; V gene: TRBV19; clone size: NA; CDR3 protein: CATYTGDYGYTF; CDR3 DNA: TGTGCCACGTACACGGGAGACTATGGCTACACCTTC
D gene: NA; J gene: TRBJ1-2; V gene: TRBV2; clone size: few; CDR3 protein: CASSEEGGALLKYGYTF; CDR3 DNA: TGTGCCAGCAGTGAAGAAGGGGGTGCCCTTCTAAAATATGGCTACACCTTC
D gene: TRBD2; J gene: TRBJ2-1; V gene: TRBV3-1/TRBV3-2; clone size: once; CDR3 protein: CASSPLAGGSGEQFF; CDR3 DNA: TGTGCCAGCAGCCCACTAGCGGGAGGGTCTGGTGAGCAGTTCTTC
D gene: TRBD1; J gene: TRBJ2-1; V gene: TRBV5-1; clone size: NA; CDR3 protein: CASRGQGPYRNNEQFF; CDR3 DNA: TGCGCCAGCAGGGGACAGGGGCCCTACCGCAACAATGAGCAGTTCTTC
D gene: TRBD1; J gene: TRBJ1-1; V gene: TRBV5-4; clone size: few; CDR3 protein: CASSGRQTGGEGTEAFF; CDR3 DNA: TGTGCCAGCAGCGGGCGACAAACAGGGGGCGAGGGAACTGAAGCTTTCTTT
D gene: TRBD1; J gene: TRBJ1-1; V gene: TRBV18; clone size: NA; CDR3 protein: CASSPKIGQGWTEAFF; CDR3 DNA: TGTGCCAGCTCACCTAAAATCGGACAGGGTTGGACTGAAGCTTTCTTT
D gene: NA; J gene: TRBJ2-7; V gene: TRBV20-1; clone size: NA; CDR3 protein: CSARAQAIQYF; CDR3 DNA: TGCAGTGCTAGAGCGCAGGCCATCCAGTACTTC
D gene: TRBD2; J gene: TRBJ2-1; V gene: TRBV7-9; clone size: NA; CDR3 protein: CASSLDSLAGAYNEQFF; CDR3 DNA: TGTGCCAGCAGCTTAGACTCTCTAGCGGGAGCGTACAATGAGCAGTTCTTC
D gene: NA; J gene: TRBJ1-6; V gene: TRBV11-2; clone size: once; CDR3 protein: CASSLVQAGNSPLHF; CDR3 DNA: TGTGCCAGCAGCTTAGTACAGGCCGGTAATTCACCCCTCCACTTT
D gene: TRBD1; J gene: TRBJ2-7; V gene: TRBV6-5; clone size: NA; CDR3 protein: CASSYSTGTGYEQYF; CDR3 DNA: TGTGCCAGCAGTTATTCTACCGGGACAGGGTACGAGCAGTACTTC
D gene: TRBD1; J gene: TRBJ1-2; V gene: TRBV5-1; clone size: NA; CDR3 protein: CASSLAGQVPYGYTF; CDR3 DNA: TGCGCCAGCAGCTTGGCGGGACAGGTGCCCTATGGCTACACCTTC
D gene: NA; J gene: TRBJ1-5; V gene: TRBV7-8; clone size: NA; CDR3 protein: CASSEGGFQPQHF; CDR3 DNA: TGTGCCAGCAGCGAGGGAGGGTTCCAGCCCCAGCATTTT
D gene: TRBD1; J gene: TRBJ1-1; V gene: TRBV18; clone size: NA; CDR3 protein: CASGGQGTEAFF; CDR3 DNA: TGTGCCAGCGGGGGACAGGGTACTGAAGCTTTCTTT
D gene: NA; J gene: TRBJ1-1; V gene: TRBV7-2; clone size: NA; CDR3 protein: CASSGGTANTEAFF; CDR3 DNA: TGTGCCAGCAGCGGGGGGACGGCGAACACTGAAGCTTTCTTT
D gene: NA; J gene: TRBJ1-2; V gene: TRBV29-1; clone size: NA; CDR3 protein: CSVEDLGGEVLYYGYTF; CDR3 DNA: TGCAGCGTTGAGGATCTTGGGGGGGAAGTCCTCTACTATGGCTACACCTTC
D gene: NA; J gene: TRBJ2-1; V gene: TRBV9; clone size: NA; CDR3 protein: CASSVVANEQFF; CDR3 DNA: TGTGCCAGCAGCGTAGTTGCGAATGAGCAGTTCTTC